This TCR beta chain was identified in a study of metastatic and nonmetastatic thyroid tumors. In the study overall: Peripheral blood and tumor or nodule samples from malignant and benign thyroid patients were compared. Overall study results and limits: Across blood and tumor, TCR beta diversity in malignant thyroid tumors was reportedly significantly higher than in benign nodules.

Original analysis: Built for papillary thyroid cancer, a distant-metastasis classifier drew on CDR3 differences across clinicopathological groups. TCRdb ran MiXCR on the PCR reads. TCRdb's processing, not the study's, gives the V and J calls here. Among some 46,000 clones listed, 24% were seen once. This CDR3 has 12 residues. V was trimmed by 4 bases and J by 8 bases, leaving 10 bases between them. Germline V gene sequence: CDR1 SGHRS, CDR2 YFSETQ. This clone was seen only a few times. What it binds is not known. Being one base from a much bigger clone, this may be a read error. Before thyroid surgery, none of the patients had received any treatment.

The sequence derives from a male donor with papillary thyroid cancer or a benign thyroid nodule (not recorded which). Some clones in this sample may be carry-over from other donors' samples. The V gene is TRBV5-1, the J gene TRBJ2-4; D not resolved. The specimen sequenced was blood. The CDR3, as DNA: TGCGCCAGCAGCCCCGATCAAGACATTCAGTACTTC. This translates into CASSPDQDIQYF.